These 26 T cell receptor beta chains were all obtained from the same sample, sequenced in a study of Ad26.COV2.S vaccination and SARS-CoV-2 variants. Documented treatment: about 20 received Ad26.COV2.S at low or high dose, single or two shots; five or six received placebo; per-sample allocation not given. The study sampled participants on day 63 after the first vaccine or placebo injection. Here immunoSEQ multiplex PCR was the method, and the copy in TCRdb shows in-frame clones only, minus some. The sample gives roughly 320,000 clones, around nine tenths of which show up once; around 3.6% is in the top ten. This sample comprised peripheral blood, obtained in a trial of Ad26.COV2.S vaccine versus placebo. These receptors were taken from a person aged 18-65 years who received the Ad26.COV2.S COVID-19 vaccine or a placebo.

This sequence joins TRBV7-9 and TRBJ1-1; possibly TRBD1 for D (6 bases). The CDR3 extends over 15 amino acids. Trimming removed 5 bases at V and 4 bases at J, with 17 bases between. The germline V gene encodes CDR1 SEHNR and CDR2 FQNEAQ (reference sequence). The CDR3, as DNA: TGTGCCAGCAGCCTAGGGGGGGCTGTGCGCACTGAAGCTTTCTTT. This gives the protein CASSLGGAVRTEAFF.

This sequence joins TRBV4-3 and TRBJ1-2; TRBD1 matches at 7 bases. Germline V lookup: CDR1 LGHNA, CDR2 YSLEER. The CDR3 covers 16 residues. V shed 0 bases and J 5 bases; nucleotides not matched to a gene: 9. CDR3 nucleotide sequence: TGCGCCAGCAGCCAAGATGGCGACAGGGTTTGGTATGGCTACACCTTC. This sequence encodes CASSQDGDRVWYGYTF.

This sequence joins TRBV3-1 (or the pseudogene TRBV3-2) and TRBJ2-5; TRBD2 matches 10 bases. CDR1 and CDR2 (germline): LGHDT, YNNKEL (reference sequence). This CDR3 spans 16 amino acids. V lost 4 bases, J lost 5 bases, and 10 bases stayed unmatched. The CDR3 DNA sequence: TGTGCCAGCAGCCGGGAGAACTCGGGACTAGCGGAGACCCAGTACTTC. It specifies CASSRENSGLAETQYF.

V is TRBV4-3 and J is TRBJ2-1, with D uncertain. Germline V gene lookup returns CDR1 LGHNA and CDR2 YSLEER. This CDR3 comprises 15 residues. Trimming stripped 3 bases from V and 0 bases from J, with 9 bases between. This chain's CDR3 is CASSQEPSSYNEQFF. The CDR3 coding sequence is TGCGCCAGCAGCCAGGAGCCTAGCTCCTACAATGAGCAGTTCTTC.

The rearrangement uses TRBV9 and TRBJ1-2; 7 bases align to TRBD1. This CDR3 is built from 15 residues. V dropped 4 bases and J dropped 2; count of bases not matched to a gene: 8. The germline gives CDR1 SGDLS, CDR2 YYNGEE. The CDR3 DNA reads as TGTGCCAGCAGCCCCTCGGGACAGATGAACTATGGCTACACCTTC. Translated: CASSPSGQMNYGYTF.

The chain employs TRBV6-5 and TRBJ2-5; TRBD1 matches 11 bases. The germline CDR1 and CDR2 sequences are MNHEY and SVGAGI. This CDR3 contains 15 residues. V shed 6 bases, J shed 5 bases, and the junction held 8 bases outside the gene matches. Here the CDR3 DNA reads TGTGCCAGCAGGAGAGGGACAGGGGGAGGGGAGACCCAGTACTTC. This codes for CASRRGTGGGETQYF.

This chain links TRBV5-8 with TRBJ1-1; weak D call: TRBD1 (6 bases). Between the trimmed V and J ends, which lost 2 bases and 4 bases, there was a span of 15 bases. The CDR3 sequence is 15 residues long. Looked up from germline, CDR1 is SGHTS and CDR2 is YDEGEE. Written as DNA, the CDR3 is TGTGCCAGCAGCTTAAGGACAGTCGGGGGCACTGAAGCTTTCTTT. It translates to CASSLRTVGGTEAFF.

A single count supports this clone. The genes are TRBV6-5 and TRBJ1-2, with TRBD1 identical over 8 bases. Per the germline V gene, CDR1 is MNHEY and CDR2 is SVGAGI. This CDR3 spans 15 amino acids. The junction had 11 bases not matched to a gene; V was cut back by 6 bases and J by 5 bases. CDR3 in DNA: TGTGCCAGCAGCCGCAACCCTGACAGGGGATATGGCTACACCTTC. It specifies CASSRNPDRGYGYTF.

V gene TRBV6-6 combines with J gene TRBJ1-5; D remains unclear. V was cut by 7 bases and J by 2 bases, with 15 bases left in between. Germline CDR1 MNHNY, CDR2 SVGAGI (reference sequence). The CDR3 runs to 15 residues. The DNA for the CDR3 is TGTGCCAGCACCCTCCCGGGTCGGGGCAATCAGCCCCAGCATTTT. This sequence encodes CASTLPGRGNQPQHF.

This chain links TRBV4-1 with TRBJ1-2; no definite D call. The CDR3 is made up of 15 amino acids. Looked up from germline, CDR1 is MGHRA and CDR2 is YSYEKL. V was clipped by 2 bases and J by 2 bases, with 12 bases between them. The CDR3 loop reads CASSQLSPGNYGYTF. The CDR3 DNA is TGCGCCAGCAGCCAATTAAGCCCGGGGAACTATGGCTACACCTTC.

The chain couples TRBV5-1 to TRBJ1-2; D is undetermined. CDR1 is SGHRS and CDR2 is YFSETQ in the germline V gene. This CDR3 has 10 amino acids. Trimming shortened V by 8 bases and J by 10 bases, and 12 bases separated the two germline ends. The CDR3: CARQYSHYTF. The CDR3 region has the DNA TGCGCCAGACAATACAGCCACTACACCTTC.

This chain joins TRBV24-1 and TRBJ2-5, with TRBD2 matching 8 bases. The CDR3 contains 14 residues. Germline CDR1 and CDR2: KGHDR and SFDVKD. The J segment lost 9 bases and the V segment lost 4 bases, leaving 9 bases of the junction unmatched. DNA of the CDR3: TGTGCCACCAGTGACTCCGGGACTAGGTTCCCCCAGTACTTC. It yields the protein CATSDSGTRFPQYF.

This clone occurred many times. The chain recombines TRBV3-1 (or the pseudogene TRBV3-2) with TRBJ2-2; 9 bases are shared with TRBD2. With 4 bases clipped from V and 6 bases from J, the junction kept 3 bases outside the gene matches. CDR3 length: 14 amino acids. Germline V lookup: CDR1 LGHDT, CDR2 YNNKEL (reference sequence). CDR3 sequence: CASSPGTSPGELFF. The CDR3 nucleotides are TGTGCCAGCAGCCCTGGGACTAGCCCCGGGGAGCTGTTTTTT.

J is TRBJ1-6 and V is TRBV4-2; 12 bases are shared with TRBD1. V was clipped by 0 bases and J by 7 bases; unmatched bases: 16. The CDR3 extends over 21 amino acids. Germline CDR1 reads LGHNA; CDR2 reads YNFKEQ. CDR3 amino acids: CASSQDRRGQGARSANSPLHF. CDR3 DNA sequence: TGTGCCAGCAGCCAAGACCGTAGGGGACAGGGGGCAAGGTCGGCAAATTCACCCCTCCACTTT.

This rearrangement joins TRBV5-4 to TRBJ1-1; possible D gene TRBD1, 6 bases. The CDR3 spans 15 residues. In germline, CDR1 is SGHNT, CDR2 YYREEE (reference sequence). Trimming shortened V by 5 bases and J by 0 bases, and 14 bases separated the two germline ends. Here the CDR3 DNA reads TGTGCCAGCAGTAATACCGGGACACTGAACACTGAAGCTTTCTTT. Translated, it gives CASSNTGTLNTEAFF. Complete variable domain (other parts from reference TRBV5-4 and TRBJ1-1): ETGVTQSPTHLIKTRGQQVTLRCSSQSGHNTVSWYQQALGQGPQFIFQYYREEENGRGNFPPRFSGLQFPNYSSELNVNALELDDSALYLCASSNTGTLNTEAFFGQGTRLTVV.

The genes are TRBV6-2 or TRBV6-3 and TRBJ2-1; 9 bases are a match to TRBD2. V dropped 4 bases and J dropped 16; count of bases not matched to a gene: 5. The CDR3 is 11 amino acids. The germline CDR1 and CDR2 sequences are MNHEY and SVGEGT. The CDR3 loop reads CASSSGTSSFF. CDR3 DNA sequence: TGTGCCAGCAGTTCCGGGACTAGCAGTTTCTTC.

J is TRBJ1-5 and V is TRBV4-1; D ambiguous. CDR3 length equals 15 residues. The V and J ends lost 1 base and 5 bases respectively, with 12 bases between them. Germline assignment: CDR1 MGHRA and CDR2 YSYEKL. CDR3 in amino acids: CASSQVGVGDQPQHF. Written as DNA, the CDR3 is TGCGCCAGCAGCCAAGTGGGTGTCGGGGATCAGCCCCAGCATTTT.

V usage is TRBV5-4 and J usage is TRBJ1-2; D remains ambiguous. The CDR3 contains 13 residues. CDR1 and CDR2 (germline): SGHNT, YYREEE (reference sequence). V was shortened by 4 bases and J by 7 bases, with 14 bases between the two germline ends. The CDR3 loop is CASSPVLSGGYTF. In DNA, the CDR3 is TGTGCCAGCAGCCCCGTCTTGAGTGGTGGCTACACCTTC.

The J gene is TRBJ1-2, the V gene TRBV18, with unresolved D. The ends were cut back, 6 bases at V and 8 bases at J, with 10 bases in the middle. CDR1 and CDR2 (germline): KGHSH, LQKENI. This CDR3 comprises 11 residues. DNA of the CDR3: TGTGCCAGCTCGCAACTGGGGGGCTACACCTTC. Translating gives CASSQLGGYTF.

V and J are TRBV6-5 and TRBJ1-4; 7 nucleotides match TRBD1. CDR3 length: 13 amino acids. Germline loops: CDR1 MNHEY, CDR2 SVGAGI. The trim removed 10 bases at V and 7 bases at J, leaving 9 bases unmatched. The CDR3 loop is CATTRQGGEKLFF. CDR3 DNA: TGTGCCACAACCCGACAGGGTGGTGAAAAACTGTTTTTT.

This clone was counted a few times. The chain is built from TRBV12-3 or TRBV12-4 and TRBJ2-2, with no clear D. V lost 8 bases and J lost 6, with 7 bases in between. The CDR3 loop spans 11 amino acids. Here the CDR3 reads CASFRPGELFF. The CDR3 DNA reads TGTGCCAGCTTTCGGCCCGGGGAGCTGTTTTTT.

This sequence joins TRBV10-3 and TRBJ2-1; 11 nucleotides line up with TRBD2. CDR1 and CDR2 from the germline V gene are ENHRY and SYGVKD. V dropped 3 bases and J dropped 5; count of bases not matched to a gene: 6. The CDR3 consists of 16 residues. The CDR3 DNA is TGTGCCATCAGTGAAAGGAATAGCGGGGGGGACAATGAGCAGTTCTTC. This encodes CAISERNSGGDNEQFF.

The chain uses TRBV6-2 or TRBV6-3 and TRBJ2-7, with a weak D call TRBD1 (5 bases). Germline V gene lookup returns CDR1 MNHEY and CDR2 SVGEGT. V was clipped by 4 bases and J by 2 bases, with 15 bases between them. The CDR3 is made up of 15 amino acids. The CDR3 DNA sequence: TGTGCCAGCAGTTTTCGGCAGGGCCGACCCTACGAGCAGTACTTC. Translating gives CASSFRQGRPYEQYF.

The genes are TRBV6-2 or TRBV6-3 and TRBJ2-7, with D possibly matching TRBD1 (5 bases). Trimming removed 2 bases at V and 5 bases at J, with 13 bases between. The CDR3 has 14 residues. Germline V CDR1 and CDR2: MNHEY, SVGEGT. The CDR3 reads CASSYSRGLDEQYF. The CDR3 region has the DNA TGTGCCAGCAGTTACAGTAGGGGTCTGGACGAGCAGTACTTC.

This sequence joins TRBV27 and TRBJ1-5, with D possibly TRBD1 on 5 matching bases. The V gene's germline CDR1 is MNHEY and CDR2 SMNVEV (reference sequence). CDR3 length equals 15 residues. V lost 4 bases, J lost 0 bases, and 10 bases lay in between. The CDR3 protein is CASSSRQNSNQPQHF. CDR3 DNA sequence: TGTGCCAGCAGTTCAAGACAGAATAGCAATCAGCCCCAGCATTTT.

This rearrangement joins TRBV11-1 to TRBJ1-1; 9 bases agree with TRBD1. Germline V gives CDR1 SGHAT, CDR2 FQDESV (reference sequence). The CDR3 is made up of 15 amino acids. J gave up 3 bases and V 5 bases, and 7 bases lay outside the gene matches. This CDR3 reads CASSEEDRGDTEAFF. Here the CDR3 DNA reads TGTGCCAGCAGCGAGGAGGACAGGGGTGACACTGAAGCTTTCTTT.